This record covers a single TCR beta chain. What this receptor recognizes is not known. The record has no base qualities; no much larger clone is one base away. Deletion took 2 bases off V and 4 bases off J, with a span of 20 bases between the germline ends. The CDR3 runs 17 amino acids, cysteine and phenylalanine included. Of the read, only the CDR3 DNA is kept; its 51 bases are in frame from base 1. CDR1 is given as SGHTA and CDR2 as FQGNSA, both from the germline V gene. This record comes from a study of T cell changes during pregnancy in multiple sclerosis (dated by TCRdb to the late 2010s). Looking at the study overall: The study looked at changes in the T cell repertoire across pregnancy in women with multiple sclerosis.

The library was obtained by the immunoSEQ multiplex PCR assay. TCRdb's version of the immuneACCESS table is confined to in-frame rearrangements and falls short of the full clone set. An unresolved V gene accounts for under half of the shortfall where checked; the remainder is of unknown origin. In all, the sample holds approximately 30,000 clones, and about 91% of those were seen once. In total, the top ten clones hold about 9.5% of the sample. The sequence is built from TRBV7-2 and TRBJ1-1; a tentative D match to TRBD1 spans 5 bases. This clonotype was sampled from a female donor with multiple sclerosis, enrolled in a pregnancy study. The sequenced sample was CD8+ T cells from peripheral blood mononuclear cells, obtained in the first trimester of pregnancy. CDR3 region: CASSLSRSEGLGTEAFF. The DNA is TGTGCCAGCAGCTTATCGAGATCGGAGGGGCTCGGCACTGAAGCTTTCTTT.